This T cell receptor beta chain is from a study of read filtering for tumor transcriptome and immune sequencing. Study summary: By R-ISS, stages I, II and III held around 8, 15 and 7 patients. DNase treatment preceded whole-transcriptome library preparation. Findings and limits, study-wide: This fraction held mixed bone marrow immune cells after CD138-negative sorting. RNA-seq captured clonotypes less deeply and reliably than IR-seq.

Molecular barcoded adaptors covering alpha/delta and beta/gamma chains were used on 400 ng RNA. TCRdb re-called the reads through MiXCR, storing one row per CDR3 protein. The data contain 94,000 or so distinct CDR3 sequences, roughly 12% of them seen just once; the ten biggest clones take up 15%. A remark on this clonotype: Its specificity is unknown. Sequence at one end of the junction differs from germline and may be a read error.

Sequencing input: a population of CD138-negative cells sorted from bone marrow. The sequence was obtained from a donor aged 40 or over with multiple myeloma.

The CDR3 DNA follows: TGTGCCAACTCACCATCACGGAGCAATCAGCCCCAGCATTTT. This gives the protein CANSPSRSNQPQHF. V gene TRBV18 combines with J gene TRBJ1-5; the D is unclear. Looked up from germline, CDR1 is KGHSH and CDR2 is LQKENI. The CDR3 runs to 14 residues.